This TCR beta chain was captured in a study of shared clonotypes between healthy human individuals. Sequencing was performed with immunoSEQ multiplex PCR; in TCRdb, only in-frame clones are kept and a portion is missing. Among about 2.1 million clones listed, about 92% were seen once. Germline lookup yields CDR1 MRHNA and CDR2 SNTAGT. V lost 8 bases and J 4 bases, leaving 4 bases between the germline ends. The length of the CDR3 is 10 residues. Only a few counts were recorded for this clone. Naive-designated CD8 cells lacked CD45RO, were positively enriched for CCR7, and omitted terminally differentiated effector memory CD45RA+ cells.

The sequenced material came from naive CD8+ T cells from PBMCs. The genes are TRBV6-4 and TRBJ2-3; D unclear. This TCR was sampled from a man aged 18 to 29 in good health. Some clones in this sample may be carry-over from other donors' samples. Written as DNA, the CDR3 is TGTGCCAGCGAGCCAGATACGCAGTATTTT. Translation gives CASEPDTQYF.